This T cell receptor beta chain derives from a study of molecular identifiers for immune sequencing clone quantification. Libraries of bulk TCR were made by previously described methods (with listed TCR primers). TCRdb re-called the PCR reads through MiXCR, storing one row per CDR3 protein. Among 79,000 or so distinct CDR3 sequences, roughly 25% were seen once, and the ten largest hold 0.7% to 0.8%. This clonotype was counted many times. The antigen remains unidentified. This CDR3 has 13 amino acids. Germline loops: CDR1 DFQATT, CDR2 SNEGSKA (reference sequence). Trimming took 5 bases from V and 5 from J, leaving 13 bases between them. Study-wide results and caveats: Among approximately 1 million naive cells, as was reported, spiked Jurkat TCR RNA from one cell was detectable.

The sample consisted of naive CD8+ T cells from blood, with Jurkat cell RNA spiked in. Subset given: FACS-sorted CD8+CD4-CCR7+CD45RA+ naive T cells. This clonotype was obtained from a human donor in good health. Some libraries in this study had Jurkat cell RNA spiked in. The genes are TRBV20-1 and TRBJ1-5, with D perhaps matching TRBD1 (6 bases). The CDR3 DNA reads TGCAGTGCTGTACAGGGAGATTATCAGCCCCAGCATTTT. Translation gives CSAVQGDYQPQHF.